Listed below are T cell receptor beta chains from one sample, sequenced in a study of post-analysis software for immune sequencing data. TCRdb recomputed calls from the PCR reads with MiXCR, one row per CDR3 protein. The data hold 150,000 to 200,000 distinct CDR3 sequences, with approximately 30% observed a single time. Specimen: blood. The receptors come from a girl between 5 and 17 years old with multiple sclerosis. Each CDR3 is given with its conserved first and last residue. The D gene is left open where the match is weak. The size of a clone is reported for some rows only, either as once, few or many, or as a class for expanded clones.

D gene	V gene	clone size	J gene	CDR3 protein	CDR3 DNA
TRBD2	TRBV29-1	.	TRBJ2-3	CSVAHLAERTDTQYF	TGCAGCGTTGCCCACCTAGCGGAGCGCACAGATACGCAGTATTTT
.	TRBV21-1	.	TRBJ2-3	CARPPDTQYF	TGTGCCCGTCCCCCGGATACGCAGTATTTT
.	TRBV29-1	.	TRBJ2-3	CSVQLGPSTDTQYF	TGCAGCGTCCAACTGGGCCCTAGCACAGATACGCAGTATTTT
.	TRBV28	.	TRBJ2-6	CASSLGGSSGANVLTF	TGTGCCAGCAGTTTAGGTGGCAGCTCTGGGGCCAACGTCCTGACTTTC
.	TRBV5-1	once	TRBJ1-1	CASSLGTGSTEAFF	TGCGCCAGCAGCTTGGGCACAGGTTCCACTGAAGCTTTCTTT
.	TRBV12-3/TRBV12-4	many	TRBJ2-7	CASSVKGSNYEQYF	TGTGCCAGCAGTGTGAAAGGATCCAACTACGAGCAGTACTTC
.	TRBV19	few	TRBJ1-1	CASSLDTGMNTEAFF	TGTGCCAGTAGTCTCGACACGGGAATGAACACTGAAGCTTTCTTT
.	TRBV6-2/TRBV6-3	few	TRBJ2-7	CASSYPPWGLADPSYEQYF	TGTGCCAGCAGTTACCCTCCGTGGGGGCTAGCGGACCCCTCCTACGAGCAGTACTTC
.	TRBV14	.	TRBJ1-4	CASSQDGEGNEKLFF	TGTGCCAGCAGCCAAGACGGCGAGGGTAATGAAAAACTGTTTTTT
.	TRBV12-3/TRBV12-4	few	TRBJ1-1	CASSYERPTEAFF	TGTGCCAGCAGTTACGAAAGGCCCACTGAAGCTTTCTTT
.	TRBV2	.	TRBJ2-5	CASRPSGAGAQETQYF	TGTGCCAGCAGACCATCGGGGGCGGGGGCTCAAGAGACCCAGTACTTC
.	TRBV6-5	few	TRBJ1-1	CASSYSGLDTEAFF	TGTGCCAGCAGTTACTCGGGGCTAGACACTGAAGCTTTCTTT
TRBD1	TRBV7-8	few	TRBJ1-5	CASSHNNPFRDRGNQPQHF	TGTGCCAGCAGCCATAACAATCCCTTCCGGGACAGGGGCAATCAGCCCCAGCATTTT
.	TRBV10-3	.	TRBJ1-3	CAISETLFGNTIYF	TGTGCCATCAGCGAGACCCTATTTGGAAACACCATATATTTT
.	TRBV20-1	many	TRBJ2-1	CSARAIPGNEQFF	TGCAGTGCTAGAGCAATCCCCGGGAATGAGCAGTTCTTC
.	TRBV7-2	.	TRBJ1-1	CASSLQGSTEAFF	TGTGCCAGCAGTTTGCAGGGAAGCACTGAAGCTTTCTTT
.	TRBV7-6	many	TRBJ2-6	CASSLQGGANVLTF	TGTGCCAGCAGCTTACAAGGGGGGGCCAACGTCCTGACTTTC
.	TRBV6-5	.	TRBJ1-1	CASSYSNSWNTGAFF	TGTGCCAGCAGTTACTCGAATTCTTGGAACACTGGAGCTTTCTTT
TRBD1	TRBV20-1	.	TRBJ1-6	CSEIQQGRSSPLHF	TGCAGTGAGATCCAACAGGGGCGGAGTTCACCCCTCCACTTT
TRBD1	TRBV12-3/TRBV12-4	few	TRBJ1-6	CASSFWGDSAYNSPLHF	TGTGCCAGCAGTTTTTGGGGGGACAGCGCCTATAATTCACCCCTCCACTTT
TRBD1	TRBV5-1	many	TRBJ2-7	CASSLGTGGSYEQYF	TGCGCCAGCAGCCTCGGGACAGGGGGAAGCTACGAGCAGTACTTC
.	TRBV20-1	few	TRBJ2-3	CMLPKKDTDTQYF	TGCATGCTCCCCAAGAAGGACACAGATACGCAGTATTTT
.	TRBV12-3/TRBV12-4	.	TRBJ1-4	CASSAVRFDERLFF	TGTGCCAGCAGTGCCGTTAGGTTTGACGAAAGACTGTTTTTT
TRBD2	TRBV7-2	.	TRBJ2-1	CASSLVATSGSNEQFF	TGTGCCAGCAGCTTAGTGGCGACTAGCGGAAGCAATGAGCAGTTCTTC
TRBD2	TRBV7-9	.	TRBJ2-3	CASSFRLADTIKDTDTQYF	TGTGCCAGCAGCTTCCGGCTAGCGGATACAATTAAGGACACAGATACGCAGTATTTT
TRBD2	TRBV20-1	many	TRBJ2-1	CSASDLAGGGLYNEQFF	TGCAGTGCTAGTGATCTAGCGGGAGGGGGACTCTACAATGAGCAGTTCTTC
.	TRBV20-1	many	TRBJ2-5	CSASPGLGGETQYF	TGCAGTGCATCGCCGGGCCTTGGAGGAGAGACCCAGTACTTC
.	TRBV20-1	.	TRBJ2-5	CSAPASASQETQYF	TGCAGTGCTCCAGCTTCGGCCTCACAAGAGACCCAGTACTTC
TRBD2	TRBV4-2	many	TRBJ2-3	CASSQDWWRERADTQYF	TGTGCCAGCAGCCAAGATTGGTGGCGGGAGAGGGCAGATACGCAGTATTTT
.	TRBV12-3/TRBV12-4	many	TRBJ2-3	CASSLSSTDTQYF	TGTGCCAGCAGTTTAAGTTCCACAGATACGCAGTATTTT
.	TRBV27	few	TRBJ2-2	CATKGLGELFF	TGTGCCACCAAGGGTCTCGGGGAGCTGTTTTTT
.	TRBV5-1	few	TRBJ2-5	CASYEGPQETQYF	TGCGCCAGCTACGAGGGGCCCCAAGAGACCCAGTACTTC
.	TRBV19	.	TRBJ1-1	CASSMRVSTEAFF	TGTGCCAGTAGTATGAGGGTCAGCACTGAAGCTTTCTTT
.	TRBV12-3/TRBV12-4	.	TRBJ1-3	CASSYYRANTIYF	TGTGCCAGCAGCTACTATAGAGCCAACACCATATATTTT
.	TRBV28	many	TRBJ2-5	CASSPRTEAQYF	TGTGCCAGCAGTCCCCGGACAGAAGCCCAGTACTTC
TRBD1	TRBV28	once	TRBJ2-7	CASKQGGQRNYNEQYF	TGTGCCAGCAAACAGGGGGGACAGCGTAATTACAATGAGCAGTACTTC
.	TRBV27	.	TRBJ1-2	CASSLMRNYGYTF	TGTGCCAGCAGTTTAATGCGGAACTATGGCTACACCTTC
.	TRBV7-9	many	TRBJ2-7	CASSLARDLRYEQYF	TGTGCCAGCAGCTTAGCTCGGGACTTGAGATACGAGCAGTACTTC
.	TRBV12-3/TRBV12-4	.	TRBJ2-3	CASSSRAETQYF	TGTGCCAGCAGTTCGAGGGCAGAGACGCAGTATTTT
.	TRBV27	.	TRBJ1-5	CASSSHIPGPGDGSNQPQHF	TGTGCCAGCAGTTCCCACATCCCGGGTCCAGGGGACGGTAGCAATCAGCCCCAGCATTTT